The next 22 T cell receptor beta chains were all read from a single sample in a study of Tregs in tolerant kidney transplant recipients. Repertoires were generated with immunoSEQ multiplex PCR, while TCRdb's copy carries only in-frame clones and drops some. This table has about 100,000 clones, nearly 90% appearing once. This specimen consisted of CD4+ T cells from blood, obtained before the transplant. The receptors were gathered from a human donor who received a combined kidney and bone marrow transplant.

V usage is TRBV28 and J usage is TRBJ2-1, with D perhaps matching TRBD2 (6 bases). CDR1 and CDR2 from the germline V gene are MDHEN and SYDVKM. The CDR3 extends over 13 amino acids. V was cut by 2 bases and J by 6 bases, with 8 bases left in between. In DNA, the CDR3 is TGTGCCAGCAGTTTACCGGGAGCCAATGAGCAGTTCTTC. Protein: CASSLPGANEQFF.

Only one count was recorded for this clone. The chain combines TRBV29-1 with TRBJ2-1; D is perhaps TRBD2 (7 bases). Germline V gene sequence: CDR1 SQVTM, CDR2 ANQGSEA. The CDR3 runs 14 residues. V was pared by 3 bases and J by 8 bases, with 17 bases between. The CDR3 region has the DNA TGCAGCGTTGATGAAGGGGGGGCCGGGTATGAGCAGTTCTTC. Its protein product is CSVDEGGAGYEQFF.

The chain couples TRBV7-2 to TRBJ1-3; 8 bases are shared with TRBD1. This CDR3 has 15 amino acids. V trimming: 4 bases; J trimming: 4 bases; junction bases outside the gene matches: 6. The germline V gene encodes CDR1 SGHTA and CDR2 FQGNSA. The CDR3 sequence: CASSSRQGSGNTIYF. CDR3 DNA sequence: TGTGCCAGCAGCTCCCGACAGGGGTCGGGAAACACCATATATTTT. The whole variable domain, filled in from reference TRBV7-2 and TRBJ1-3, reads GAGVSQSPSNKVTEKGKDVELRCDPISGHTALYWYRQSLGQGLEFLIYFQGNSAPDKSGLPSDRFSAERTGGSVSTLTIQRTQQEDSAVYLCASSSRQGSGNTIYFGEGSWLTVV.

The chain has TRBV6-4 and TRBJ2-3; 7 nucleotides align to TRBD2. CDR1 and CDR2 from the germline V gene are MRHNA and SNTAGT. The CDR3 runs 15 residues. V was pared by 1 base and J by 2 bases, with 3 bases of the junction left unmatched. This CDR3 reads CASSDFGTTTDTQYF. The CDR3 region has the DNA TGTGCCAGCAGTGACTTTGGGACTACCACAGATACGCAGTATTTT.

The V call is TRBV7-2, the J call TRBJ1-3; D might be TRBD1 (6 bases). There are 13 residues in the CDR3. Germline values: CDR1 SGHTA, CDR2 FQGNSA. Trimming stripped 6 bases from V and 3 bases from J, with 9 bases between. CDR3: CASRRDIGNTIYF. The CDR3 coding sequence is TGTGCCAGCAGACGGGACATTGGAAACACCATATATTTT.

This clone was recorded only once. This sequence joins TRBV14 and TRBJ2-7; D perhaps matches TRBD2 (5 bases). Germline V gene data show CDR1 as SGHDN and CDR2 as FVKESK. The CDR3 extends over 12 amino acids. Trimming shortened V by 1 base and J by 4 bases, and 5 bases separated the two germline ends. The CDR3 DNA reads TGTGCCAGCAGCCAAGGGACTTACGAGCAGTACTTC. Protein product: CASSQGTYEQYF.

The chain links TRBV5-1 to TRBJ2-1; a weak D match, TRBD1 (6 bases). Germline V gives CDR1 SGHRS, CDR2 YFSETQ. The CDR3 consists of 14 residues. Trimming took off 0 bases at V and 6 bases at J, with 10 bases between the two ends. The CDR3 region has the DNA TGCGCCAGCAGCTTGGGGACAGTTACCAATGAGCAGTTCTTC. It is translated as CASSLGTVTNEQFF. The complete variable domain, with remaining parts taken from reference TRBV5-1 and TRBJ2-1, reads KAGVTQTPRYLIKTRGQQVTLSCSPISGHRSVSWYQQTPGQGLQFLFEYFSETQRNKGNFPGRFSGRQFSNSRSEMNVSTLELGDSALYLCASSLGTVTNEQFFGPGTRLTVL.

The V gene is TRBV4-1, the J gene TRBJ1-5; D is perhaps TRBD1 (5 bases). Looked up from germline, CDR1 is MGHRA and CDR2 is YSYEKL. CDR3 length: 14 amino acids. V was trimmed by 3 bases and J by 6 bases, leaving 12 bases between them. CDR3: CASSHESGSQPQHF. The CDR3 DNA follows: TGCGCCAGCAGCCACGAGTCAGGGTCTCAGCCCCAGCATTTT.

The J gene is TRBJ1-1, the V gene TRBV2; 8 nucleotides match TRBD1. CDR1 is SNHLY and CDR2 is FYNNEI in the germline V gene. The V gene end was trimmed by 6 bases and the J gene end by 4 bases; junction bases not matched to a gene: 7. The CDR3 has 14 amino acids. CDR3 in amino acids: CASSTQQGGTEAFF. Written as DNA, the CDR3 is TGTGCCAGCAGCACACAACAGGGGGGCACTGAAGCTTTCTTT.

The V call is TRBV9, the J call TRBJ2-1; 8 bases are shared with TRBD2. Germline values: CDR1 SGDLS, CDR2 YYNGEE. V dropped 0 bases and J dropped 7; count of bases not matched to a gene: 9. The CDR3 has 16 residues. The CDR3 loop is CASSVEGLGVGNEQFF. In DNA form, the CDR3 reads TGTGCCAGCAGCGTAGAGGGACTAGGGGTCGGGAATGAGCAGTTCTTC.

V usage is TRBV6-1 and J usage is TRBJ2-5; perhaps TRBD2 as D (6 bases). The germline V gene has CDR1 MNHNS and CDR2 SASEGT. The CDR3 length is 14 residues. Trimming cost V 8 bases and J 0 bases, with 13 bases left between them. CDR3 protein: CASWERAYQETQYF. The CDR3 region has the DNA TGTGCCAGCTGGGAGCGGGCGTACCAAGAGACCCAGTACTTC.

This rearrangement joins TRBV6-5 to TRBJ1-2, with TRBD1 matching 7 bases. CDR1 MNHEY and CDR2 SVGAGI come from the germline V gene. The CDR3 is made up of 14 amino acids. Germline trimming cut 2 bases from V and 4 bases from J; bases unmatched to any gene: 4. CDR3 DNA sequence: TGTGCCAGCAGTTACCCGACAGGGATCTATGGCTACACCTTC. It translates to CASSYPTGIYGYTF.

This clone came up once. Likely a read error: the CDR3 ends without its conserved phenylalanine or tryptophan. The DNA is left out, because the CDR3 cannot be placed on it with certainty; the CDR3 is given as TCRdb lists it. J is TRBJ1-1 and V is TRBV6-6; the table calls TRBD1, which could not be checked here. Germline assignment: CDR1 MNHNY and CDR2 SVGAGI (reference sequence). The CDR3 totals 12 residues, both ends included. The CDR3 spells CASSYGPTGPPV.

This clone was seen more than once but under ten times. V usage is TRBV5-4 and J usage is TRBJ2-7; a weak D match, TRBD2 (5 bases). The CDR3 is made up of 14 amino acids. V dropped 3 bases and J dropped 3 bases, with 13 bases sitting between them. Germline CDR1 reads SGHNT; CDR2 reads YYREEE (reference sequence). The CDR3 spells CASSWAGINYEQYF. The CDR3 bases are TGTGCCAGCAGCTGGGCCGGGATTAACTACGAGCAGTACTTC.

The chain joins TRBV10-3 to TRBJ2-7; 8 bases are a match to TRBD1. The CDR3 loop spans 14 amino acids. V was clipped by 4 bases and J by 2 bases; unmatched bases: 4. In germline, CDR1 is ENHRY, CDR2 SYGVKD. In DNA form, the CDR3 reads TGTGCCATCAGTGCACCAGGGGGCCCCTACGAGCAGTACTTC. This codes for CAISAPGGPYEQYF.

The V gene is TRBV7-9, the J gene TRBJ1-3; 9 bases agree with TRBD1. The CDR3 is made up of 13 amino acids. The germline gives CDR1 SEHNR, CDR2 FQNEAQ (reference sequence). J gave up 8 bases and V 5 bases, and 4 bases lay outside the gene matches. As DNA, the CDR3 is TGTGCCAGCAGCGCCCGACAGGGGGACACCATATATTTT. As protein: CASSARQGDTIYF. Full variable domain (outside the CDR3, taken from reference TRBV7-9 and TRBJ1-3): DTGVSQNPRHKITKRGQNVTFRCDPISEHNRLYWYRQTLGQGPEFLTYFQNEAQLEKSRLLSDRFSAERPKGSFSTLEIQRTEQGDSAMYLCASSARQGDTIYFGEGSWLTVV.

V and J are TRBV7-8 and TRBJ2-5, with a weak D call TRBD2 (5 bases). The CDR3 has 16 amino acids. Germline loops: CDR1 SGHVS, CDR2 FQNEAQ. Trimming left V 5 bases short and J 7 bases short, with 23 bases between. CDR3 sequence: CASSDITSGLWGTQYF. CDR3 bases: TGTGCCAGCAGCGATATAACAAGCGGACTTTGGGGGACCCAGTACTTC.

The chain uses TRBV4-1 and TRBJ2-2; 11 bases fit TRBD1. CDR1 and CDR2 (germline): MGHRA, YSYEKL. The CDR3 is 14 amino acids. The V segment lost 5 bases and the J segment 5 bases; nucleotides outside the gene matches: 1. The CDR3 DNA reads TGCGCCAGCAGCTGGGACAGGGGGACCGGGGAGCTGTTTTTT. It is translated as CASSWDRGTGELFF.

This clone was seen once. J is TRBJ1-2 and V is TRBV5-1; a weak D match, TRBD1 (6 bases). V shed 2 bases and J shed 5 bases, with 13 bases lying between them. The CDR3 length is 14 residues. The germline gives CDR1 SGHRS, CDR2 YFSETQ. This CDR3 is CASSLEQGAYGYTF. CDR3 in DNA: TGCGCCAGCAGCTTAGAACAGGGAGCTTATGGCTACACCTTC.

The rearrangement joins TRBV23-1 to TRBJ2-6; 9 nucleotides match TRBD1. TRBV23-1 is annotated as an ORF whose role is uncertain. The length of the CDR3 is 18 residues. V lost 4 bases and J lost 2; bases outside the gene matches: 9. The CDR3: CASSRTPTGGTGANVLTF. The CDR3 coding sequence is TGCGCCAGCAGTCGGACACCAACAGGGGGCACTGGGGCCAACGTCCTGACTTTC.

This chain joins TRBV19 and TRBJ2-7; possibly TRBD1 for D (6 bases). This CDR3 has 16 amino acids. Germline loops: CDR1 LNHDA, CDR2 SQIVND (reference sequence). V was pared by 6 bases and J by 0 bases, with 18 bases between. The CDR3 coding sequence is TGTGCCAGTAGCAGAAAGGACAGTATAAGCTCCTACGAGCAGTACTTC. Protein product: CASSRKDSISSYEQYF.

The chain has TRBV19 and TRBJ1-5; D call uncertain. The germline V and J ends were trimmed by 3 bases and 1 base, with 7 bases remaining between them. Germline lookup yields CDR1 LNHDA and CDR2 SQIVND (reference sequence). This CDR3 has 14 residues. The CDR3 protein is CASSMVSSNQPQHF. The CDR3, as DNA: TGTGCCAGTAGTATGGTAAGCAGCAATCAGCCCCAGCATTTT.